The rows below give T cell receptor beta chains drawn from one sample of a study of prognosis after radiotherapy for stage I lung cancer. TCRdb re-analysed the multiplex PCR reads in MiXCR, keeping a single row per CDR3 protein. The table lists over 14,000 distinct CDR3 sequences, about a quarter of them singletons. Material: PBMCs, obtained before or after stereotactic body radiation therapy (not recorded which). The receptor set was obtained from a donor over 45 with non-small cell lung cancer. CDR3s include the opening cysteine and the closing phenylalanine or tryptophan. A D gene is named only where the DNA matches it firmly. Size is stated for part of the rows, as once, few or many counts, or as a class when the clone is expanded.

medium-sized	-	TRBV6-2/TRBV6-3	TRBJ2-7	CASTDRPYEQYF	TGTGCCAGCACGGACAGACCCTACGAGCAGTACTTC
many	-	TRBV16	TRBJ2-7	CASSQSETYSYEQYF	TGTGCCAGCAGCCAATCTGAGACGTACTCCTACGAGCAGTACTTC
medium-sized	TRBD2	TRBV12-3/TRBV12-4	TRBJ2-1	CASSLIAGSYNEQFF	TGTGCCAGCAGTTTAATAGCGGGCTCCTACAATGAGCAGTTCTTC
-	-	TRBV19	TRBJ1-1	CASSMVRATESFF	TGTGCCAGTAGTATGGTTCGGGCAACAGAATCTTTCTTT
many	-	TRBV7-2	TRBJ1-2	CASSPRASLGYTF	TGTGCCAGCAGCCCCCGAGCCAGCCTCGGCTACACCTTC
-	-	TRBV24-1	TRBJ2-1	CATSEEGLHNEQLF	TGTGCCACCAGTGAGGAGGGACTCCACAATGAGCAGTTATTC
medium-sized	-	TRBV28	TRBJ2-3	CASSLVLTSTDTQYF	TGTGCCAGCAGTTTAGTGCTTACTAGCACAGATACGCAGTATTTT
many	TRBD1	TRBV24-1	TRBJ1-2	CATSEGDRGIYGYTF	TGTGCCACCAGTGAGGGGGACAGGGGGATTTATGGCTACACCTTC
medium-sized	-	TRBV28	TRBJ1-6	CASSYQLPVGSPLHF	TGTGCCAGCAGTTACCAGCTCCCGGTGGGGTCACCCCTCCACTTT
-	TRBD2	TRBV28	TRBJ2-3	CASPPGLAAQRVDTQYF	TGTGCCAGTCCGCCGGGACTAGCGGCCCAGCGGGTAGATACGCAGTATTTT
many	-	TRBV2	TRBJ2-1	CASSERTANIFF	TGTGCCAGCAGTGAAAGGACTGCCAACATTTTCTTC
medium-sized	-	TRBV12-3/TRBV12-4	TRBJ2-7	CASSLSRSEQYF	TGTGCCAGCAGCTTAAGTCGGAGCGAGCAGTACTTC
medium-sized	-	TRBV15	TRBJ2-1	CATSRDEGDEQFF	TGTGCCACCAGCAGAGATGAGGGTGATGAGCAGTTCTTC
many	TRBD1	TRBV5-4	TRBJ1-1	CASKPTGDDTEAFF	TGTGCCAGCAAACCGACAGGGGATGACACTGAAGCTTTCTTT
many	-	TRBV3-1	TRBJ1-1	CASSRGMGGSEAFF	TGTGCCAGCAGCCGGGGGATGGGAGGCTCTGAAGCTTTCTTT
many	TRBD2	TRBV9	TRBJ2-3	CASSAGTSGSHTDTQYF	TGTGCCAGCAGCGCCGGGACTAGCGGGAGCCACACAGATACGCAGTATTTT
medium-sized	-	TRBV30	TRBJ1-6	CAWRVESNSPLHF	TGTGCCTGGAGAGTGGAGTCGAATTCACCCCTCCACTTT
many	-	TRBV18	TRBJ2-7	CASSPPSWTANSYEQYF	TGTGCCAGCTCACCACCTAGTTGGACCGCGAACTCCTACGAGCAGTACTTC
many	-	TRBV15	TRBJ2-3	CATSRGQAGVDTQYF	TGTGCCACCAGCAGAGGTCAGGCAGGGGTAGATACGCAGTATTTT
medium-sized	-	TRBV27	TRBJ1-2	CASSLSPQANYGYTF	TGTGCCAGCAGTCTCAGTCCACAGGCTAACTATGGCTACACCTTC
-	-	TRBV20-1	TRBJ2-1	CSARGDTGYLYNEQLF	TGCAGTGCTAGAGGCGATACAGGGTACTTATACAATGAGCAGCTCTTC
many	-	TRBV19	TRBJ1-1	CASSLRTANTEAFF	TGTGCCAGTAGTCTGAGGACAGCCAACACTGAAGCTTTCTTT
medium-sized	-	TRBV28	TRBJ2-1	CASSLYGRYNEQFF	TGTGCCAGCAGTTTATATGGACGCTACAATGAGCAGTTCTTC
large	-	TRBV18	TRBJ2-1	CASSPLDGNEQFF	TGTGCCAGCTCACCACTCGATGGCAATGAGCAGTTCTTC
medium-sized	TRBD2	TRBV6-1	TRBJ2-7	CASNAGTSGMKVYEQYF	TGTGCCAGCAATGCCGGGACTAGCGGGATGAAAGTTTACGAGCAGTACTTC
-	TRBD2	TRBV6-4	TRBJ2-5	CASSDLAGGEETQYF	TGTGCCAGCAGTGACTTAGCGGGAGGGGAAGAGACCCAGTACTTC
many	TRBD1	TRBV18	TRBJ2-1	CASSPPNPGKWTGEQFF	TGTGCCAGCTCACCACCGAATCCAGGGAAGTGGACAGGCGAGCAGTTCTTC
many	-	TRBV5-1	TRBJ2-5	CASSFYQETQYF	TGCGCCAGCAGCTTCTACCAAGAGACCCAGTACTTC
medium-sized	-	TRBV20-1	TRBJ2-1	CSASRQGPYNEQFF	TGCAGTGCCTCTAGGCAAGGACCCTACAATGAGCAGTTCTTC
-	-	TRBV15	TRBJ2-2	CATSRVLNARELFF	TGTGCCACCAGCAGAGTGTTGAACGCCCGGGAGCTGTTTTTT
medium-sized	TRBD1	TRBV28	TRBJ2-2	CASSMTGTTGELFF	TGTGCCAGCAGTATGACAGGGACCACCGGGGAGCTGTTTTTT
-	TRBD2	TRBV6-2/TRBV6-3	TRBJ2-7	CASRTPGGVHEQYF	TGTGCCAGCAGGACCCCTGGGGGGGTCCACGAGCAGTACTTC
many	-	TRBV20-1	TRBJ1-3	CSARGGKSFSGNTIYF	TGCAGTGCTAGAGGGGGGAAAAGCTTCTCTGGAAACACCATATATTTT
many	-	TRBV7-6	TRBJ1-3	CASSLDTGNTIYF	TGTGCCAGCAGCTTAGATACTGGAAACACCATATATTTT
-	TRBD2	TRBV28	TRBJ2-2	CASSPSALAGTGELFF	TGTGCCAGCAGTCCCTCAGCGTTAGCGGGGACCGGGGAGCTGTTTTTT
many	-	TRBV13	TRBJ2-1	CASSQKVPPSYNEQFF	TGTGCCAGCAGCCAAAAGGTCCCACCAAGCTACAATGAGCAGTTCTTC
many	-	TRBV7-9	TRBJ2-1	CASSLGRLAHYNEQFF	TGTGCCAGCAGCTTGGGTAGGCTAGCCCACTACAATGAGCAGTTCTTC
many	-	TRBV4-1	TRBJ2-5	CASSQVGTNRGETQYF	TGCGCCAGCAGCCAAGTGGGGACGAACCGGGGAGAGACCCAGTACTTC
many	TRBD1	TRBV20-1	TRBJ1-3	CSAPVTGEGNAIYF	TGCAGTGCGCCGGTTACAGGGGAGGGAAACGCCATATATTTT
many	-	TRBV10-2	TRBJ2-7	CASSEPTSGQYEQYF	TGCGCCAGCAGTGAGCCAACTAGTGGCCAATACGAGCAGTACTTC
many	-	TRBV19	TRBJ1-3	CASSSAGRSGNTIYF	TGTGCCAGTAGTTCGGCAGGGCGATCCGGAAACACCATATATTTT
medium-sized	-	TRBV7-8	TRBJ2-1	CASSFGDYNEQFF	TGTGCCAGCAGCTTTGGGGACTACAATGAGCAGTTCTTC
-	-	TRBV15	TRBJ1-5	CATSTYTRLSRDQPRHF	TGTGCCACCAGCACCTACACGCGCCTCTCCCGCGATCAGCCCCGGCATTTT
-	TRBD1	TRBV12-3/TRBV12-4	TRBJ2-5	CASRPTGTGRQYF	TGTGCCAGCAGACCCACAGGGACAGGGAGACAGTACTTC
many	-	TRBV9	TRBJ1-3	CASSVDTGNTIYF	TGTGCCAGCAGCGTAGATACTGGAAACACCATATATTTT
many	TRBD1	TRBV4-2	TRBJ2-6	CASSGYSGTGIRKGTGANVLTF	TGTGCCAGCAGCGGGTACTCCGGGACAGGGATCCGGAAAGGGACTGGGGCCAACGTCCTGACTTTC
many	-	TRBV9	TRBJ1-6	CASSVSGNSPLHF	TGTGCCAGCAGCGTATCGGGGAATTCACCCCTCCACTTT